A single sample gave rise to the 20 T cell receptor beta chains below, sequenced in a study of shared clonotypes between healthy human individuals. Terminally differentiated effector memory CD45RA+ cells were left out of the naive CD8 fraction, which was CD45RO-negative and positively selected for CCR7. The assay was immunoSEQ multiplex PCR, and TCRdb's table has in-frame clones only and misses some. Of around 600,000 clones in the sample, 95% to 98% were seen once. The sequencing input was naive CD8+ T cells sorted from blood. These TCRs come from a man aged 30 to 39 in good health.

Here the CDR3 DNA reads TGTGCCAGCACTACTGCTAGCGGGAGGGCTAACGAGCAGTACTTC. It codes for CASTTASGRANEQYF. This sequence joins TRBV28 and TRBJ2-7; TRBD2 aligns across 12 bases. The CDR3 length is 15 residues. The V segment lost 7 bases and the J segment 5 bases; nucleotides outside the gene matches: 9. In germline, CDR1 is MDHEN, CDR2 SYDVKM.

This CDR3 is CAISPGTGTYNEQFF. The DNA of the CDR3 is TGTGCCATCAGTCCAGGGACAGGAACCTACAATGAGCAGTTCTTC. J is TRBJ2-1 and V is TRBV10-3; TRBD1 agrees at 8 bases. The germline V gene encodes CDR1 ENHRY and CDR2 SYGVKD. This CDR3 has 15 residues. With V trimmed by 5 bases and J by 2 bases, 5 bases remained unmatched.

In DNA form, the CDR3 reads TGTGCCAATAGCCCGGCAGGGGGCAGCGAGCAGTACTTC. Its protein is CANSPAGGSEQYF. This sequence joins TRBV10-3 and TRBJ2-7; 8 bases line up with TRBD1. Per the germline V gene, CDR1 is ENHRY and CDR2 is SYGVKD. The J segment lost 6 bases and the V segment lost 10 bases, leaving 11 bases of the junction unmatched. The CDR3 length is 13 residues.

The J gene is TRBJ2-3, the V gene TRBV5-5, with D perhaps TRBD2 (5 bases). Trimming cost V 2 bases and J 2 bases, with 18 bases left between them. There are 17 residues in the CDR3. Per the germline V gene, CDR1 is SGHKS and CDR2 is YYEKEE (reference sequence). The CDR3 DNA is TGTGCCAGCAGCTTACTCGCCCGAGGCGGGTTCACAGATACGCAGTATTTT. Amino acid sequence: CASSLLARGGFTDTQYF.

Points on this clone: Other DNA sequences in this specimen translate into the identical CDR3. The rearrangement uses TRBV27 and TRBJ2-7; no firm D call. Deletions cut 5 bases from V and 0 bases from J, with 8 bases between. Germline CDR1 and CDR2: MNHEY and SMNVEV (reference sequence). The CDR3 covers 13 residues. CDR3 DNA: TGTGCCAGCAGTCTCGGCGGCTCCTACGAGCAGTACTTC. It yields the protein CASSLGGSYEQYF.

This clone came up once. The CDR3 reads CASSLDRHYEQYF. CDR3 coding DNA: TGTGCCAGCAGCCTGGACAGGCACTACGAGCAGTACTTC. The chain has TRBV6-1 and TRBJ2-7; 7 bases fit TRBD1. Germline trimming cut 6 bases from V and 3 bases from J; bases unmatched to any gene: 5. Germline loops: CDR1 MNHNS, CDR2 SASEGT. The CDR3 has 13 residues.

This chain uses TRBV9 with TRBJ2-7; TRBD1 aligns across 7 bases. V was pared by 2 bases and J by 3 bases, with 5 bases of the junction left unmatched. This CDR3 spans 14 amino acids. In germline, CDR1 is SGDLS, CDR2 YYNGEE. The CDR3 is CASSVTGTFYEQYF. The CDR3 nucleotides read TGTGCCAGCAGCGTGACAGGGACCTTCTACGAGCAGTACTTC.

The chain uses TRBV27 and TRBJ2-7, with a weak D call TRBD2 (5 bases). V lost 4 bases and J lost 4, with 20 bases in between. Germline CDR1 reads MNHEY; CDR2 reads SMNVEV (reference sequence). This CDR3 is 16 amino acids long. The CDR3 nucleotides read TGTGCCAGCAGTTCCCCGGGCGGGCGAGGACCGTACGAGCAGTACTTC. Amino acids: CASSSPGGRGPYEQYF.

The CDR3 DNA sequence: TGTGCCAGCAGTCAAACAGGGGGGATGTACTACGAGCAGTACTTC. This codes for CASSQTGGMYYEQYF. The chain couples TRBV6-1 to TRBJ2-7; 8 nucleotides line up with TRBD1. Trimming took 5 bases from V and 3 from J; bases not matched to a gene: 9. The length of the CDR3 is 15 residues. The germline gives CDR1 MNHNS, CDR2 SASEGT.

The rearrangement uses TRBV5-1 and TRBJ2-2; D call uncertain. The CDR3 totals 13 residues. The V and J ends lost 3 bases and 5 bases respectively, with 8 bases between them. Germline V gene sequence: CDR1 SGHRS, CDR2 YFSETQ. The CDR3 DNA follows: TGCGCCAGCAGCTCATCCAATACCGGGGAGCTGTTTTTT. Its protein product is CASSSSNTGELFF.

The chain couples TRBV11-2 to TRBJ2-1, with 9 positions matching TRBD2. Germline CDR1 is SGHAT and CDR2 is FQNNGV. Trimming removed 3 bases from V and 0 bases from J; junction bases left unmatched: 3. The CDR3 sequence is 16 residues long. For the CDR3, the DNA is TGTGCCAGCAGCTTCAATAGCGGGAGCTCCTACAATGAGCAGTTCTTC. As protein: CASSFNSGSSYNEQFF.

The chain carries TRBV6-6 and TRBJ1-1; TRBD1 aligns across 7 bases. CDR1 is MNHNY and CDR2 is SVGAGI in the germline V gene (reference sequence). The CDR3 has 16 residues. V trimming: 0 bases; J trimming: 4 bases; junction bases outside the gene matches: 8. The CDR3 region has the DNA TGTGCCAGCAGTTACTCGTTTGAAGCAGGGGGCACTGAAGCTTTCTTT. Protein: CASSYSFEAGGTEAFF.

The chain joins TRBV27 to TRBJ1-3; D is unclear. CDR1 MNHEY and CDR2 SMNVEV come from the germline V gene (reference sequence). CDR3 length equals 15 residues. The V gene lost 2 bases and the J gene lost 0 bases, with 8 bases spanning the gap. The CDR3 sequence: CASSLTPNSGNTIYF. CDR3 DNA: TGTGCCAGCAGTTTAACCCCAAACTCTGGAAACACCATATATTTT.

CDR3 DNA: TGTGCCAGCAGCCCTACACGGCTTAGCAACAATGAGCAGTTCTTC. Its translation is CASSPTRLSNNEQFF. V gene TRBV7-6 combines with J gene TRBJ2-1; no clear D. Germline values: CDR1 SGHVS, CDR2 FNYEAQ. The CDR3 extends over 15 amino acids. Between the trimmed V and J ends, which lost 5 bases and 5 bases, there was a span of 16 bases. Looking up the rest from reference TRBV7-6 and TRBJ2-1 gives the full variable domain: GAGVSQSPRYKVTKRGQDVALRCDPISGHVSLYWYRQALGQGPEFLTYFNYEAQQDKSGLPNDRFSAERPEGSISTLTIQRTEQRDSAMYRCASSPTRLSNNEQFFGPGTRLTVL.

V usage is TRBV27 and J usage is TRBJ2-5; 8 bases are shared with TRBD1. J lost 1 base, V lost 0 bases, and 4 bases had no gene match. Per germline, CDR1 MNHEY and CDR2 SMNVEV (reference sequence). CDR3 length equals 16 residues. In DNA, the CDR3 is TGTGCCAGCAGTTTATCGACTGGGACAGGCCAAGAGACCCAGTACTTC. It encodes CASSLSTGTGQETQYF.

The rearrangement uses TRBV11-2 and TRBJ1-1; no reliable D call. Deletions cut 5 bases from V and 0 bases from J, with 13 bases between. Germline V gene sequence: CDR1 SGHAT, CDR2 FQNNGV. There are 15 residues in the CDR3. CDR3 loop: CASSLVPGLNTEAFF. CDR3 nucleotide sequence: TGTGCCAGCAGCCTCGTTCCTGGGCTGAACACTGAAGCTTTCTTT.

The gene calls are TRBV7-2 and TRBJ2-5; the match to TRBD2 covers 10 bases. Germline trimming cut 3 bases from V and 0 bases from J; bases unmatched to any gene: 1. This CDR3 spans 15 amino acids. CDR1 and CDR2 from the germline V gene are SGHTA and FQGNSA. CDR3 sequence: CASSLTSGHQETQYF. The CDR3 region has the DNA TGTGCCAGCAGCTTGACTAGCGGGCACCAAGAGACCCAGTACTTC.

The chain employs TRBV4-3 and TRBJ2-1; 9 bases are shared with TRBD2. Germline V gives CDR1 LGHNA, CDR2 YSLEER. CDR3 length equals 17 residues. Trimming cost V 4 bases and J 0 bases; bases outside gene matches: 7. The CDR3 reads CASSPVVAGDSYNEQFF. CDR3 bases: TGCGCCAGCAGCCCCGTGGTAGCGGGAGACTCCTACAATGAGCAGTTCTTC.

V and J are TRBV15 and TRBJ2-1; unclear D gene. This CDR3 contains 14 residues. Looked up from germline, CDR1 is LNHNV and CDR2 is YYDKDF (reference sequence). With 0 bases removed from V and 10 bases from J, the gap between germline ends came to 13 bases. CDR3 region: CATSREYTQWEQFF. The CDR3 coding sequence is TGTGCCACCAGCAGAGAATATACACAATGGGAGCAGTTCTTC.

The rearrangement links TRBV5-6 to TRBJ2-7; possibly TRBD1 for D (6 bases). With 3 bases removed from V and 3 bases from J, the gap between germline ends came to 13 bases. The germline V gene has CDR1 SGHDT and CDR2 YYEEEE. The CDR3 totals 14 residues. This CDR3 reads CASSSGTWNYEQYF. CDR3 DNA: TGTGCCAGCAGCTCCGGGACATGGAACTACGAGCAGTACTTC.